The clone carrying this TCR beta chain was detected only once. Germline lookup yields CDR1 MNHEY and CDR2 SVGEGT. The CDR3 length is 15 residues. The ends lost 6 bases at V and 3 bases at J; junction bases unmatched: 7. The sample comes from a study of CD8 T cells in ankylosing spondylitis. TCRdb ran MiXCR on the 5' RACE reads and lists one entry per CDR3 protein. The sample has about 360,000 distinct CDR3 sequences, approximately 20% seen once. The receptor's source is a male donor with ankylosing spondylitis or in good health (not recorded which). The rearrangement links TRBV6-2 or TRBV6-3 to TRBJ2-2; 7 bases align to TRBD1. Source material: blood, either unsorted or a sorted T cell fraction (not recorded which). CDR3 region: CASSLGQADTGELFF. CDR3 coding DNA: TGTGCCAGCAGCCTCGGACAGGCGGACACCGGGGAGCTGTTTTTT.